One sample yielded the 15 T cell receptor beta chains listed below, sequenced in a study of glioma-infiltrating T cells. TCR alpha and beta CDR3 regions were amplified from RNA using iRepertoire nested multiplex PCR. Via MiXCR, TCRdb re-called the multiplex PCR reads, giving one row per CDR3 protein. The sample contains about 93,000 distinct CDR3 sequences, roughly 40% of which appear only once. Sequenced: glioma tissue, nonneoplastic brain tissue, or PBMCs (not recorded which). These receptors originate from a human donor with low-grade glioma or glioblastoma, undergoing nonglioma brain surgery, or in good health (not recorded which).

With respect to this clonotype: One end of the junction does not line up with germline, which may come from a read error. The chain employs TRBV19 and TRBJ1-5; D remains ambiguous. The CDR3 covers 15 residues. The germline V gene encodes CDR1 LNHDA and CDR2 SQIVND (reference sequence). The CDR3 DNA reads TGTGCCAGTAGTCCTGGATATGGGAAGGATCAGCCCCAACATTTT. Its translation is CASSPGYGKDQPQHF.

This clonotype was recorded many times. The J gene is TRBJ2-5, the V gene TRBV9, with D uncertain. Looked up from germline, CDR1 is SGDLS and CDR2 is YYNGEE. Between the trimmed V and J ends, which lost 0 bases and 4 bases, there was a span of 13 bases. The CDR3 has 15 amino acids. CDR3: CASSVGAQAGETQYF. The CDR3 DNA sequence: TGTGCCAGCAGCGTAGGAGCTCAAGCAGGAGAGACCCAGTACTTC.

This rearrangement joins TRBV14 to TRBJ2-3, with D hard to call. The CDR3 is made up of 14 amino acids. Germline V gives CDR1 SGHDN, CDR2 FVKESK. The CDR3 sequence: CVSSPTHITDTQYF. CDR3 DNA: TGTGTTAGCAGCCCGACACATATCACAGATACGCAGTATTTT.

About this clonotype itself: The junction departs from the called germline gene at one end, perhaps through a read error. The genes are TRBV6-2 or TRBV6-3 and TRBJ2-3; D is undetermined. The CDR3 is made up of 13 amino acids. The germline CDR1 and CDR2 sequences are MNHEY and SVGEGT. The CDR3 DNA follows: TGTGCCAGCAGTCTCGATCGCACATATACGCAGTATTTT. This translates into CASSLDRTYTQYF.

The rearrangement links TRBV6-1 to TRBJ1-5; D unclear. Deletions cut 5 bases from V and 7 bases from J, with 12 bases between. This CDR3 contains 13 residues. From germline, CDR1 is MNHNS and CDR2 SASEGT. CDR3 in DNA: TGTGCCAGCAGTTATTTGGGATCGCAGCCCCAGCATTTT. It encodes CASSYLGSQPQHF.

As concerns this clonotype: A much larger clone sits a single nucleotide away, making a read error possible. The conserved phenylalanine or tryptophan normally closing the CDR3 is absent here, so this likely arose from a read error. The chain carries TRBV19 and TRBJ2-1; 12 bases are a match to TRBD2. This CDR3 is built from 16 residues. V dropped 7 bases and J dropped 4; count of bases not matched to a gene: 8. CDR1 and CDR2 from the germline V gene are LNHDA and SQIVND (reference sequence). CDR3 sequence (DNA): TGTGCCAGTACCAAGGATCTAGCGGGGGGGTACAATGAGCAGTTCCTC. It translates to CASTKDLAGGYNEQFL.

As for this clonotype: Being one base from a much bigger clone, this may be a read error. The CDR3 DNA is TGCAGGGTTGTGACAGCTAACTATGGCTACACCTTC. Translated: CRVVTANYGYTF. The chain is built from TRBV29-1 and TRBJ1-2, with D perhaps TRBD1 (5 bases). This CDR3 is 12 amino acids long. In germline, CDR1 is SQVTM, CDR2 ANQGSEA.

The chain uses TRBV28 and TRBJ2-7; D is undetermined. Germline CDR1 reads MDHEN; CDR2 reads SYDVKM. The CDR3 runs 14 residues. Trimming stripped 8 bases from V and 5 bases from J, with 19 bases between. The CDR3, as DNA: TGTGCCAGCCCCCCAGCAGCTTACGGCAACGAGCAGTACTTC. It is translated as CASPPAAYGNEQYF. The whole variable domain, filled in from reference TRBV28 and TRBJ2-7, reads DVKVTQSSRYLVKRTGEKVFLECVQDMDHENMFWYRQDPGLGLRLIYFSYDVKMKEKGDIPEGYSVSREKKERFSLILESASTNQTSMYLCASPPAAYGNEQYFGPGTRLTVT.

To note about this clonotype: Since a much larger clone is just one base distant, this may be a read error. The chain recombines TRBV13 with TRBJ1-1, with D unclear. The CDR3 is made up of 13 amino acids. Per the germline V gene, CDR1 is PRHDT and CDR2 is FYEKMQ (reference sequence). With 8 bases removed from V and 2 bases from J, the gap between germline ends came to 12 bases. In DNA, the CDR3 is TGTGCCAGCGGCTCCGCCTTCAACACTGAAGCTTTCTTT. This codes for CASGSAFNTEAFF.

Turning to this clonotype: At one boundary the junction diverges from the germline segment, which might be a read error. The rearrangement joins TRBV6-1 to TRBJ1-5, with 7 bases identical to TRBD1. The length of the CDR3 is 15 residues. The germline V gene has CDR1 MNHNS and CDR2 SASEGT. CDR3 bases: TGTGCCAGCAGTAACGGACAGGCCATCAATCAGCCCAAGCATTTT. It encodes CASSNGQAINQPKHF.

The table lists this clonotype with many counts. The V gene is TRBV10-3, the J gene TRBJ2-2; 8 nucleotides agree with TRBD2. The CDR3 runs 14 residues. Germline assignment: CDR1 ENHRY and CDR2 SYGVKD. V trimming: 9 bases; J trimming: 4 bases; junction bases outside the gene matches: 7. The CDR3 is CAIKGLEATGELFF. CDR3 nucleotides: TGTGCCATTAAGGGACTAGAGGCCACCGGGGAGCTGTTTTTT.

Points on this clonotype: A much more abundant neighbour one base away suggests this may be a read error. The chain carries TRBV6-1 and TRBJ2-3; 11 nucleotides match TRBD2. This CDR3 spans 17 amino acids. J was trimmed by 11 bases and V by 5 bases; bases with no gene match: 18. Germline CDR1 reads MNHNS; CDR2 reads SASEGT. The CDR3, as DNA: TGTGCCAGCAGTCCACTACTAGCGGGAGCAGACCGGGGTAGGCAGTATTTT. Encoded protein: CASSPLLAGADRGRQYF.

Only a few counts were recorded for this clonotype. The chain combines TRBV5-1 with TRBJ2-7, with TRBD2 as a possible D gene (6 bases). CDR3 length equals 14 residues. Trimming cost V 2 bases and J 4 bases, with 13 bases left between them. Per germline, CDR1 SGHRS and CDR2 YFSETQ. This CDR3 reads CASSLDGSWYEQYF. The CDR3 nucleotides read TGCGCCAGCAGCTTAGACGGGAGTTGGTACGAGCAGTACTTC.

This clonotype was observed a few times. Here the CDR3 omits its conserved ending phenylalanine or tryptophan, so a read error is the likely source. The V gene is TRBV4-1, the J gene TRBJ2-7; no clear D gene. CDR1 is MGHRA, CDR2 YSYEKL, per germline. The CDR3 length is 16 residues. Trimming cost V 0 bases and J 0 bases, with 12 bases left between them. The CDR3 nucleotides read TGCGCCAGCAGCCAAGATCCCCTATCTAGCTCCTACGAGCAGTACCTC. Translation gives CASSQDPLSSSYEQYL.

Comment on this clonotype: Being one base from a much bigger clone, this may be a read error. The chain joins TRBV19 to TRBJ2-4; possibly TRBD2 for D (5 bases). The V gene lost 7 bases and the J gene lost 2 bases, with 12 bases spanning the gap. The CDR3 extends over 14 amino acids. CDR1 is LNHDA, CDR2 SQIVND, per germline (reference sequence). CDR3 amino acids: CASTMGVTKNIQYF. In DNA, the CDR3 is TGTGCCAGTACTATGGGAGTGACCAAAAACATTCAGTACTTC. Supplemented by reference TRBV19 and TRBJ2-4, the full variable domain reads DGGITQSPKYLFRKEGQNVTLSCEQNLNHDAMYWYRQDPGQGLRLIYYSQIVNDFQKGDIAEGYSVSREKKESFPLTVTSAQKNPTAFYLCASTMGVTKNIQYFGAGTRLSVL.